This paragraph covers one TCR beta chain sequence. Germline V CDR1 and CDR2: MGHRA, YSYEKL. CDR3 length: 12 amino acids. Trimming stripped 4 bases from V and 1 base from J, with 4 bases between. The data were taken from a study of control samples from healthy donors and cancer patients. Here immunoSEQ multiplex PCR was the method, and the copy in TCRdb shows in-frame clones only, minus some. The sample holds about 150,000 clones, 93% seen once. The clonotype originates from a man between 18 and 35 years old in good health. Sequences were obtained from blood. The V call is TRBV4-1, the J call TRBJ1-1; D remains ambiguous. The CDR3 loop is CASSRENTEAFF. For the CDR3, the DNA is TGCGCCAGCAGCCGGGAGAACACTGAAGCTTTCTTT.